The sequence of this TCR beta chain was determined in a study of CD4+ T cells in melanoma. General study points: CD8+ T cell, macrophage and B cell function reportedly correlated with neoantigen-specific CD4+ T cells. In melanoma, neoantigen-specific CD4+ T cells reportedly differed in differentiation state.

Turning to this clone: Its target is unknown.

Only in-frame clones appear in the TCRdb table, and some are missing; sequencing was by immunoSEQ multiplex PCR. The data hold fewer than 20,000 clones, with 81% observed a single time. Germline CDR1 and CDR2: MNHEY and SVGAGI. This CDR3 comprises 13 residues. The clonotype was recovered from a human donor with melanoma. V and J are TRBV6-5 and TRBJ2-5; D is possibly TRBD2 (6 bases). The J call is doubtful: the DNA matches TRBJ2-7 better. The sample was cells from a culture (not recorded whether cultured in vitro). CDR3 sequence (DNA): TGTGCCAGCAGTTACACACGGGGGAACGAGCAGTACTTC. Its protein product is CASSYTRGNEQYF.